This TCR beta chain was recorded in a study of T cell responses to AZD1222 COVID-19 vaccine. Germline loops: CDR1 LNHDA, CDR2 SQIVND (reference sequence). This CDR3 spans 12 amino acids. Generated by immunoSEQ multiplex PCR, the TCRdb table keeps only in-frame clones and is missing some. The sample comprises 120,000 or so clones, around 84% of which are singletons, and over 25% rests with the top ten. With respect to this clone: Its antigen is not identified. One end of the junction fails to match germline, which may point to a read error.

Points from the study as a whole: Nearly half of spike-specific TCRs reportedly target unmutated variant regions. The breadth and depth of Spike-specific TCRs increased once two AZD1222 doses had been given. Clonal diversity may have been underestimated, and the donors were mostly white British, with more females than males.

The starting material was peripheral blood, obtained 28 days after the second AZD1222 dose. This receptor was obtained from an adult who received the AZD1222 COVID-19 vaccine. V usage is TRBV19 and J usage is TRBJ1-5; D uncertain. CDR3 sequence reads: CASSPFNKPQHF. In nucleotides, the CDR3 is TGTGCCAGTAGTCCCTTCAATAAGCCCCAGCATTTT.